The table lists the clone carrying this T cell receptor beta chain with many counts. Its antigen is unknown. A single record per CDR3 protein comes from TCRdb applying MiXCR to the 5' RACE reads. The sample records some 730,000 distinct CDR3 sequences, roughly 18% being singletons. This entry comes from a study of identical twins. The CDR3 is 13 residues long. The germline V gene has CDR1 DFQATT and CDR2 SNEGSKA (reference sequence). V was clipped by 5 bases and J by 4 bases; unmatched bases: 6. Study observations and caveats: Cord blood beta clonotypes present at high abundance carried fewer insertions; no such pattern appeared in memory repertoires.

These data were also reused for a study on T cells expressing NK-cell markers. As that study records: In sorted CD3+CD56+NKG2C+, CD3+CD56+NKG2C- and CD3+CD56-NKG2C+ T cells, TCR beta repertoires were obtained.

This receptor was identified in a woman younger than 30 in good health. V gene TRBV20-1 combines with J gene TRBJ1-2; TRBD1 aligns across 8 bases. The sample consisted of PBMCs. CDR3 coding DNA: TGCAGTGCTGGACCTCAGGGGGCCTATGGCTACACCTTC. Translating gives CSAGPQGAYGYTF.